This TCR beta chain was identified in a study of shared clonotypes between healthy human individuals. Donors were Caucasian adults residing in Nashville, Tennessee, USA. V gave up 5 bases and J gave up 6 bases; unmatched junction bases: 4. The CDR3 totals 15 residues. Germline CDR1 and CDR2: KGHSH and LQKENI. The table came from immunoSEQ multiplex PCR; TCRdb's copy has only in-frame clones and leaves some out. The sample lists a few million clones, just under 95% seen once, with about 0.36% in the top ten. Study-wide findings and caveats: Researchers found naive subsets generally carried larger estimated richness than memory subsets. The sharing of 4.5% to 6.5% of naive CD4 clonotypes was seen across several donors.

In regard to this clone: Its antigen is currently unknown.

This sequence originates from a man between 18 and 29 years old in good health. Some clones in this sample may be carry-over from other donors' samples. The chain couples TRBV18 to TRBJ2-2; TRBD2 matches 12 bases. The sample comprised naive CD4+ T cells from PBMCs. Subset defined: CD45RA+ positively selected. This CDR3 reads CASSRLAGAPGELFF. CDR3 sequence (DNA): TGTGCCAGCTCAAGACTAGCGGGAGCACCCGGGGAGCTGTTTTTT.